This T cell receptor beta chain was documented in a study of blood T cells in healthy people across ages (dated by TCRdb to the mid-2010s). Turning to the overall study: Template switching captured roughly one uniquely barcoded TCR beta cDNA molecule per two T cells in model experiments. Two additional independent replicas of 1 million unique cDNA reads from the same blood draw were analyzed for two donors (one aged 18 to 29 and one aged 80 or older). The donors were divided into four age groups: young (average around 16 years), middle-aged (over 35), aged (about 60) and long-lived (82). Donors of different ages were randomly distributed across sequencing lanes to avoid experimental bias. To track age-related changes in TCR beta repertoire diversity, the study relied on deep sequencing normalized with unique cDNA molecular identifiers. Study-wide conclusions, independent of this receptor: Estimates of total diversity from one million sequenced T cells were regarded as lower bounds and underestimates. A strong correlation was found between observed TCR beta diversity and the percentage of naive T cells measured by flow cytometry. Compared with the aged group, the long-lived group had more naive CD4+ T cells, fewer expanded clones and increased TCR diversity, suggesting age selection. Conclusive comparison of naive and antigen-experienced compartments was prevented by the profiling of bulk unsorted PBMCs. As age increased, observed TCR beta diversity per million T cells dropped in a roughly linear way, and a significant reduction was already evident by age around 41. Donor CMV infection status was unknown, potentially confounding age-related changes in expanded clonotypes.

Donors were 30 to 45 systemically healthy Caucasian individuals from Russia aged roughly 6 to 95 years. Each donor gave 8 to 10 milliliters of peripheral blood, drawn into EDTA-treated Vacutainer tubes. PBMCs were isolated by Ficoll-Paque density-gradient centrifugation, with at least 6 million obtained per sample. Trizol reagent was used to extract total RNA from PBMCs, with at least 6 micrograms per sample. Naive CD45RAhigh/CD27high T cell percentages were measured by flow cytometry on a PBMC aliquot from every donor. The junction shows trimming of 2 bases on V and 5 bases on J, plus 13 bases between the germline ends. For CDR1 and CDR2, the germline V gene lists SGHRS and YFSETQ. The CDR3 sequence holds 15 residues, the cysteine and phenylalanine included. Only CDR3 DNA is held: 45 bases, read in frame from base 1. To note about this clonotype: What this receptor recognizes is not known. Per-nucleotide qualities are absent, and no much larger clonotype sits a single base away.

Library creation used 5' RACE. Sequencing relied on an Illumina HiSeq 2500. The second PCR ran for about 6 to 12 cycles and used a J-beta primer mix along with a sample-barcoded 5' primer. A unique molecular identifier was introduced onto each TCR beta cDNA molecule by a template-switch 5' adaptor carrying 12 random nucleotides. Each sample yielded at least 3 million CDR3-containing paired-end reads. First-strand cDNA was synthesized from all RNA with the Mint cDNA synthesis kit, primed by a TRBC-specific oligonucleotide. All cDNA was treated with uracil-DNA glycosylase and then went through a first 18-cycle PCR with the universal primers M1SS and BC2_uni_R. From the authors' description of their analysis: For normalization, 1 million high-quality reads, each with a distinct molecular identifier, were randomly selected from each sample. Instead of being binned into consensus sequences, reads that shared molecular identifiers were thrown out. MiTCR, run with a Q25 quality threshold and the strictest error-elimination algorithm, handled CDR3 identification, clonotype clustering and error correction. Lower-bound total TCR beta diversity was estimated with a nonparametric unseen species model using Euler transformation. In TCRdb, the public reads were trimmed at Q25 with fastp and aligned with MiXCR, with productive beta chains retained. Every entry covers one CDR3 protein and lists the most common genes and DNA from its rows. These V and J calls derive from TCRdb rather than the authors' analysis. The sample records roughly 2 million distinct CDR3 sequences, about 50% of which are singletons. About 2.1% of the sample rests with the top ten.

Material: blood. The chain was built from TRBV5-1 and TRBJ1-4; matching of 6 bases hints at TRBD1 as the D gene. The clonotype was recovered from a woman aged 35 to 49 in good health. The CDR3 is CASSFQQGLNEKLFF. In nucleotides, the sequence is TGCGCCAGCAGCTTTCAACAGGGTCTAAATGAAAAACTGTTTTTT.